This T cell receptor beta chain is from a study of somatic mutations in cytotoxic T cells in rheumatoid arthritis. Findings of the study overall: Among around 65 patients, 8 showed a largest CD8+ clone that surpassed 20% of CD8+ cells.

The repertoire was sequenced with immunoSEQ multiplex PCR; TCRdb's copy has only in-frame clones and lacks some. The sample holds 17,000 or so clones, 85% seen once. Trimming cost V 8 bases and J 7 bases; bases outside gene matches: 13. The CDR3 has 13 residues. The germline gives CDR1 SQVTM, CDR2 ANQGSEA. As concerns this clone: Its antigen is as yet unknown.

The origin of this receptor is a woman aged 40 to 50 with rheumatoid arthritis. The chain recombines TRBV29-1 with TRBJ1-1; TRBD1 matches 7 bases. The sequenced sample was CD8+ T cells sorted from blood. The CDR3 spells CSPVDRALNEAFF. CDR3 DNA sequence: TGCAGCCCCGTCGACAGGGCTCTTAATGAAGCTTTCTTT. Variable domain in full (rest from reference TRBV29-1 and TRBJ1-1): SAVISQKPSRDICQRGTSLTIQCQVDSQVTMMFWYRQQPGQSLTLIATANQGSEATYESGFVIDKFPISRPNLTFSTLTVSNMSPEDSSIYLCSPVDRALNEAFFGQGTRLTVV.